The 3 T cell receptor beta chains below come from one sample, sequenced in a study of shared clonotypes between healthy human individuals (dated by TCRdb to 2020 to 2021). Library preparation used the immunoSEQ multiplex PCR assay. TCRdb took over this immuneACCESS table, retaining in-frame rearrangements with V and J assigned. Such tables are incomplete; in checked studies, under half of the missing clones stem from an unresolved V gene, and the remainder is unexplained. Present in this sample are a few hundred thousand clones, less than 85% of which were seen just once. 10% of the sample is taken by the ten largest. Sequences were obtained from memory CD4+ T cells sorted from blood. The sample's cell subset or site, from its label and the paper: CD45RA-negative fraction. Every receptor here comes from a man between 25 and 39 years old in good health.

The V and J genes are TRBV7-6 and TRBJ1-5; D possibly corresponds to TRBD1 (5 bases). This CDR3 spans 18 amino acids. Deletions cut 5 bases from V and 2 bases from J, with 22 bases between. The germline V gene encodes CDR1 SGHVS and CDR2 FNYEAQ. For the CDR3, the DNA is TGTGCCAGCAGCCCCGGGACCGGGACGCGGTGGGGCAATCAGCCCCAGCATTTT. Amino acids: CASSPGTGTRWGNQPQHF.

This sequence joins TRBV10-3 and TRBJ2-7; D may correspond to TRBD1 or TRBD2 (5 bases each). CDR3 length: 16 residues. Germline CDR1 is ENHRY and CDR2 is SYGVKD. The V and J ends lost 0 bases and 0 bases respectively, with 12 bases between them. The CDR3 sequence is CAISESSGTLSYEQYF. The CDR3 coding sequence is TGTGCCATCAGTGAGTCATCCGGGACCCTCTCCTACGAGCAGTACTTC.

The DNA of the CDR3 is TGTGCCAGCAGTGACTCTCCGAGAGCCGGGGAGCTGTTTTTT. It specifies CASSDSPRAGELFF. The chain recombines TRBV25-1 with TRBJ2-2; no clear D gene. V lost 3 bases to trimming and J lost 6 bases, with 11 bases between them. CDR1 is MGHDK and CDR2 is SYGVNS in the germline V gene. The CDR3 length is 14 residues.